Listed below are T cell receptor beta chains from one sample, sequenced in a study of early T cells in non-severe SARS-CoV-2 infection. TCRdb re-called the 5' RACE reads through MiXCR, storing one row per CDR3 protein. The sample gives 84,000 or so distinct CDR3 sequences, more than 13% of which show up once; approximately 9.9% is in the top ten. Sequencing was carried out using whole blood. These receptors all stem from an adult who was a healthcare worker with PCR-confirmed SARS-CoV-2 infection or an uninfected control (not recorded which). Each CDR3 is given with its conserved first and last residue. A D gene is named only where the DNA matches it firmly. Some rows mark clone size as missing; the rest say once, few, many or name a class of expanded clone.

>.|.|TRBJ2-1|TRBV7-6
CASSSKLGVYNEQFF
TGTGCCAGCAGCTCGAAGTTGGGGGTCTACAATGAGCAGTTCTTC
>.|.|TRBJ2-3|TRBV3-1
CASSTLDTQYF
TGTGCCAGCAGCACCCTAGATACGCAGTATTTT
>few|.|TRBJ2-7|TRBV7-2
CASRIIAAVAGYF
TGTGCCAGCAGAATAATAGCAGCCGTCGCGGGGTACTTC
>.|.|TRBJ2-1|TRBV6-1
CASSPGYGVNEQFF
TGTGCCAGCAGTCCAGGGTACGGTGTCAATGAGCAGTTCTTC
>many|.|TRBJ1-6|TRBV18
CASSPFPTNQNSPLHF
TGTGCCAGCTCACCATTCCCCACGAACCAGAATTCACCCCTCCACTTT
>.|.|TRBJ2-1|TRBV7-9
CASTPHPKPNEQFF
TGTGCCAGCACCCCACACCCCAAACCCAATGAGCAGTTCTTC
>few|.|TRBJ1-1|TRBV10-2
CASSGRESNTEAFF
TGCGCCAGCAGTGGAAGGGAATCTAACACTGAAGCTTTCTTT
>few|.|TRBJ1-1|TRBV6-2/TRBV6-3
CASREDLSVNTEAFF
TGTGCCAGCAGGGAGGACTTAAGTGTCAACACTGAAGCTTTCTTT
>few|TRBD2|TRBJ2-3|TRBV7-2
CASSPGGGPRFTDTQYF
TGTGCCAGCAGTCCCGGCGGGGGGCCCAGATTCACAGATACGCAGTATTTT
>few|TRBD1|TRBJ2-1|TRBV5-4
CASSLETGVRGEQFF
TGTGCCAGCAGCTTGGAGACAGGGGTTCGAGGGGAGCAGTTCTTC
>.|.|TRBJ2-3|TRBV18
CASSSGVRTDTQYF
TGTGCCAGCTCATCCGGGGTCCGCACAGATACGCAGTATTTT
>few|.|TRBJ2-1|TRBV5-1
CASSRTLRSGDPNNEQFF
TGCGCCAGCAGTCGAACCCTCAGGAGTGGGGACCCAAACAATGAGCAGTTCTTC
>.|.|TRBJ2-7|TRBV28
CASSPGHQKAYEQYF
TGTGCCAGCAGTCCGGGACACCAAAAAGCCTACGAGCAGTACTTC
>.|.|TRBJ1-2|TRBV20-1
CSASPGVGYTF
TGCAGTGCTTCGCCAGGGGTTGGCTACACCTTC
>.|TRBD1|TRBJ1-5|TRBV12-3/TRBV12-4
CASSPRTGFGNQPQHF
TGTGCCAGCAGTCCACGGACAGGGTTCGGCAATCAGCCCCAGCATTTT
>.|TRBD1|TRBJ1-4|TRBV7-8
CASSSRQGQTNEKLFF
TGTGCCAGCAGCTCACGACAGGGGCAAACTAATGAAAAACTGTTTTTT
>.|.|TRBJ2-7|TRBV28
CASSRQHYEQYF
TGTGCCAGCAGTCGACAGCACTACGAGCAGTACTTC
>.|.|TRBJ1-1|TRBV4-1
CASSRKGETEAFF
TGCGCCAGCAGCCGTAAGGGTGAAACTGAAGCTTTCTTT
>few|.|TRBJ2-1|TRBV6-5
CASSRTAYNEQFF
TGTGCCAGCAGTCGGACGGCCTACAATGAGCAGTTCTTC
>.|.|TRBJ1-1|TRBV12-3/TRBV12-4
CASSLTVRNTEAFF
TGTGCCAGCAGTTTAACAGTGAGAAACACTGAAGCTTTCTTT
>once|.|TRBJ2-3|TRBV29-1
CSACRMVVPPDTQYF
TGCAGCGCCTGCCGGATGGTAGTTCCACCCGATACGCAGTATTTT
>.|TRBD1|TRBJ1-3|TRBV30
CAWNTGGRNTIYF
TGTGCCTGGAATACAGGGGGCAGAAACACCATATATTTT
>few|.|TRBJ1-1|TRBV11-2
CASSLYRDGTEAFF
TGTGCCAGCAGCTTATACAGGGATGGGACTGAAGCTTTCTTT
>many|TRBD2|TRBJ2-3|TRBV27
CASSLSWTSEVIDTQYF
TGTGCCAGCAGTTTATCTTGGACTAGCGAGGTTATAGATACGCAGTATTTT
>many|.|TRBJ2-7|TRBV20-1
CSAAGIDEQYF
TGCAGTGCCGCAGGGATCGACGAGCAGTACTTC